A selection of T cell receptor beta chains follows, all from one sample in a study of technical replicates of blood from a few donors. Libraries were prepared by immunoSEQ multiplex PCR; TCRdb keeps only in-frame clonotypes and omits some of them. The table shows approximately 78,000 clones, with more than 90% occurring only once. The sample taken for sequencing was T cells isolated from PBMCs. All receptors derive from a human donor in good health. CDR3s include the opening cysteine and the closing phenylalanine or tryptophan. Each record gives: clone size, D gene, V gene, J gene, CDR3 DNA, CDR3 protein. A D gene is named only where the DNA matches it firmly. Expanded clones are given a class, and other clones once, few, many or no size at all.

abundance: NA
d_gene: TRBD2
v_gene: TRBV5-1
j_gene: TRBJ2-7
CDR3nt: TGCGCCAGCAGCACAAGTAGTACTAGCGTCTCCTACGAGCAGTACTTC
CDR3aa: CASSTSSTSVSYEQYF

abundance: NA
d_gene: TRBD2
v_gene: TRBV4-2
j_gene: TRBJ2-1
CDR3nt: TGTGCCAGCAGCCAAGTTGGAGTAGCGGGGCCGAGCTCCTACAATGAGCAGTTCTTC
CDR3aa: CASSQVGVAGPSSYNEQFF

abundance: NA
d_gene: TRBD1
v_gene: TRBV6-5
j_gene: TRBJ1-1
CDR3nt: TGTGCCAGCAGTCTTGACAGGGGCACTGAAGCTTTCTTT
CDR3aa: CASSLDRGTEAFF

abundance: few
d_gene: TRBD1
v_gene: TRBV27
j_gene: TRBJ2-7
CDR3nt: TGTGCCAGCAGTCCATGGACAGGGGGCTACGAGCAGTACTTC
CDR3aa: CASSPWTGGYEQYF

abundance: NA
d_gene: TRBD1
v_gene: TRBV29-1
j_gene: TRBJ1-2
CDR3nt: TGCAGCGTTGAAGATAGACAGGGGATCCTTAACTATGGCTACACCTTC
CDR3aa: CSVEDRQGILNYGYTF

abundance: NA
d_gene: NA
v_gene: TRBV6-6
j_gene: TRBJ2-7
CDR3nt: TGTGCCAGCAGTTACTCTCAGGGAAGCTCCTACGAGCAGTACTTC
CDR3aa: CASSYSQGSSYEQYF

abundance: NA
d_gene: TRBD1
v_gene: TRBV7-2
j_gene: TRBJ1-3
CDR3nt: TGTGCCAGCAGCCCCCAATTTTCTTGGGACAGCCATGGAAACACCATATATTTT
CDR3aa: CASSPQFSWDSHGNTIYF

abundance: NA
d_gene: NA
v_gene: TRBV21-1
j_gene: TRBJ1-2
CDR3nt: TGTGCCAGCAACAGGAGGGCTGGCATTGGTGGCTACACCTTC
CDR3aa: CASNRRAGIGGYTF

abundance: NA
d_gene: NA
v_gene: TRBV7-9
j_gene: TRBJ2-7
CDR3nt: TGTGCCAGCAGCTTAGGTGGAGGCTCCTACGAGCAGTACTTC
CDR3aa: CASSLGGGSYEQYF

abundance: once
d_gene: TRBD2
v_gene: TRBV5-4
j_gene: TRBJ2-3
CDR3nt: TGTGCCAGCAGCTTGAGACTAGCGGGAGAGACAGATACGCAGTATTTT
CDR3aa: CASSLRLAGETDTQYF

abundance: NA
d_gene: TRBD1
v_gene: TRBV5-8
j_gene: TRBJ2-7
CDR3nt: TGTGCCAGCAGCCATGGGACAGGGGCCTCCTACGAGCAGTACTTC
CDR3aa: CASSHGTGASYEQYF

abundance: NA
d_gene: NA
v_gene: TRBV7-9
j_gene: TRBJ1-5
CDR3nt: TGTGCCAGCAGCTTAACGGAGCTCAGCAATCAGCCCCAGCATTTT
CDR3aa: CASSLTELSNQPQHF

abundance: NA
d_gene: TRBD1
v_gene: TRBV2
j_gene: TRBJ1-5
CDR3nt: TGTGCCAGCAGTGAACTCCAGGGGGGCAATCAGCCCCAGCATTTT
CDR3aa: CASSELQGGNQPQHF

abundance: NA
d_gene: NA
v_gene: TRBV19
j_gene: TRBJ1-1
CDR3nt: TGTGCCAGTAGAAAGAGGATTGAAGCTTTCTTT
CDR3aa: CASRKRIEAFF

abundance: NA
d_gene: NA
v_gene: TRBV6-6
j_gene: TRBJ2-7
CDR3nt: TGTGCCAGCAGTTACTACAACGAGCAGTACTTC
CDR3aa: CASSYYNEQYF

abundance: NA
d_gene: TRBD2
v_gene: TRBV27
j_gene: TRBJ2-1
CDR3nt: TGTGCCAGCAGTTTTAGCGGGACCTACAATGAGCAGTTCTTC
CDR3aa: CASSFSGTYNEQFF

abundance: NA
d_gene: TRBD1
v_gene: TRBV10-3
j_gene: TRBJ1-5
CDR3nt: TGTGCCATCAGTGAGAAACAGGGGAACAATCAGCCCCAGCATTTT
CDR3aa: CAISEKQGNNQPQHF

abundance: NA
d_gene: TRBD1
v_gene: TRBV7-9
j_gene: TRBJ1-1
CDR3nt: TGTGCCAGCAGCCTTAACAGGGGGAACACTGAAGCTTTCTTT
CDR3aa: CASSLNRGNTEAFF

abundance: NA
d_gene: NA
v_gene: TRBV7-2
j_gene: TRBJ1-1
CDR3nt: TGTGCCAGCAGCTTAGGGGGGGGCAGCTTGAACACTGAAGCTTTCTTT
CDR3aa: CASSLGGGSLNTEAFF

abundance: NA
d_gene: TRBD1
v_gene: TRBV7-6
j_gene: TRBJ2-7
CDR3nt: TGTGCCAGCAGCTCTTGGGACAGGCGGGACGAGCAGTACTTC
CDR3aa: CASSSWDRRDEQYF

abundance: NA
d_gene: TRBD1
v_gene: TRBV4-3
j_gene: TRBJ1-2
CDR3nt: TGCGCCAGCAGCCAGGGACAGGGGTGGGTGGATGGCTACACCTTC
CDR3aa: CASSQGQGWVDGYTF

abundance: NA
d_gene: TRBD1
v_gene: TRBV4-3
j_gene: TRBJ2-2
CDR3nt: TGCGCCAGCAGCCAAGACAGGGGGCGCGTCACCGGGGAGCTGTTTTTT
CDR3aa: CASSQDRGRVTGELFF

abundance: NA
d_gene: NA
v_gene: TRBV15
j_gene: TRBJ1-1
CDR3nt: TGTGCCACCGAGGGGGGGGCGGGAACTGAAGCTTTCTTT
CDR3aa: CATEGGAGTEAFF

abundance: NA
d_gene: NA
v_gene: TRBV5-1
j_gene: TRBJ1-4
CDR3nt: TGCGCCAGCAGCTTGGCCTGGGGGGGCACGGAAAAACTGTTTTTT
CDR3aa: CASSLAWGGTEKLFF

abundance: NA
d_gene: NA
v_gene: TRBV4-3
j_gene: TRBJ2-2
CDR3nt: TGCGCCAGCAGCCAAGACCAAGGGGTAGTCATCGGGGAGCTGTTTTTT
CDR3aa: CASSQDQGVVIGELFF

abundance: NA
d_gene: NA
v_gene: TRBV5-6
j_gene: TRBJ2-1
CDR3nt: TGTGCCAGCAGTTATCTGGCAGACGGAGCCTACAATGAGCAGTTCTTC
CDR3aa: CASSYLADGAYNEQFF

abundance: NA
d_gene: NA
v_gene: TRBV5-1
j_gene: TRBJ2-1
CDR3nt: TGCGCCAGCAGCTGGACTACCGCAAATGAGCAGTTCTTC
CDR3aa: CASSWTTANEQFF

abundance: NA
d_gene: NA
v_gene: TRBV11-3
j_gene: TRBJ2-1
CDR3nt: TGTGCCAGCAGCTTAGTCGGAGCGGATGAGCAGTTCTTC
CDR3aa: CASSLVGADEQFF

abundance: NA
d_gene: TRBD1
v_gene: TRBV11-2
j_gene: TRBJ2-3
CDR3nt: TGTGCCAGCAGCTTTGGAACAGGGGGAATAGATACGCAGTATTTT
CDR3aa: CASSFGTGGIDTQYF

abundance: NA
d_gene: NA
v_gene: TRBV20-1
j_gene: TRBJ2-1
CDR3nt: TGCAGTGCAAGCCGGGACAATGAGCAGTTCTTC
CDR3aa: CSASRDNEQFF

abundance: NA
d_gene: NA
v_gene: TRBV5-1
j_gene: TRBJ1-4
CDR3nt: TGCGCCAGCAGTCGGGGGTGGCAGGAGAATGAAAAACTGTTTTTT
CDR3aa: CASSRGWQENEKLFF

abundance: NA
d_gene: NA
v_gene: TRBV29-1
j_gene: TRBJ2-7
CDR3nt: TGCAGCGTTGATATTCTGGACAGTACTTCAAGCGAGCAGTACTTC
CDR3aa: CSVDILDSTSSEQYF

abundance: once
d_gene: TRBD1
v_gene: TRBV19
j_gene: TRBJ2-5
CDR3nt: TGTGCCAGTAGTATAGGAACAGGGGGAGAGACCCAGTACTTC
CDR3aa: CASSIGTGGETQYF

abundance: few
d_gene: TRBD2
v_gene: TRBV6-4
j_gene: TRBJ2-1
CDR3nt: TGTGCCAGCAGTGACGGGACTAGCGGGTACAATGAGCAGTTCTTC
CDR3aa: CASSDGTSGYNEQFF

abundance: NA
d_gene: NA
v_gene: TRBV27
j_gene: TRBJ1-5
CDR3nt: TGTGCCAGCAGTTTTCCGGACAGAACTAGCAATCAGCCCCAGCATTTT
CDR3aa: CASSFPDRTSNQPQHF